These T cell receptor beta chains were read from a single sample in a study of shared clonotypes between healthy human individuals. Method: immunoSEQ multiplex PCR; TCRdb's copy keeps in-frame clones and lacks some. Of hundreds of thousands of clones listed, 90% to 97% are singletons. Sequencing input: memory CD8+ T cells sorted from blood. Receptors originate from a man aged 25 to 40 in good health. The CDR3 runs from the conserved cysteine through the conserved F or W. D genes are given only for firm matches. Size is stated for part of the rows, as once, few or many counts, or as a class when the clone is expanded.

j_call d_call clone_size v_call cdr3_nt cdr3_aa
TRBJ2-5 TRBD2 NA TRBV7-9 TGTGCCAGCACCAGGACTAGCGTGGAGACCCAGTACTTC CASTRTSVETQYF
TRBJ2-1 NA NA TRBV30 TGTGCCTGGGCCAAGACTAGTTACAATGAGCAGTTCTTC CAWAKTSYNEQFF
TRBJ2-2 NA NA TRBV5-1 TGCGCCAGCCATAACACCGGGGAGCTGTTTTTT CASHNTGELFF
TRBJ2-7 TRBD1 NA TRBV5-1 TGCGCCAGCAGTTTTGGACAGGGAAGTAAGCAGTACTTC CASSFGQGSKQYF
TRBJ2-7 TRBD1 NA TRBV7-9 TGTGCCAGCAGCTCAGGCAAGACAGGGTGGTTAAACGAGCAGTACTTC CASSSGKTGWLNEQYF
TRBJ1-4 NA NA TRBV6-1 TGTGCCAGCAGTGGACGGCAAAGGGAACTGTTTTTT CASSGRQRELFF
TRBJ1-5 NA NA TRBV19 TGTGCCAGTAGTATCGAGGGGAATCAGCCCCAGCATTTT CASSIEGNQPQHF
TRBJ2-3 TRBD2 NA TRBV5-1 TGCGCCAGCAGCCCAGCCGGGACTAGGGGCACAGATACGCAGTATTTT CASSPAGTRGTDTQYF
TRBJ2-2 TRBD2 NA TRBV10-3 TGTGCCATCAGGGGGACTAGCGAGGGCACCGGGGAGCTGTTTTTT CAIRGTSEGTGELFF
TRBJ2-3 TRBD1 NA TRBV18 TGTGCCAGCTCACGGGACAGGACTTATAGCACAGATACGCAGTATTTT CASSRDRTYSTDTQYF
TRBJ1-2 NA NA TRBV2 TGTGCCAGCAGCGAGACAGGAAACTATGGCTACACCTTC CASSETGNYGYTF
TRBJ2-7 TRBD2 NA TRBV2 TGTGCCAGCAGTGAGCGCGGGAGCCCATTCTACGAGCAGTACTTC CASSERGSPFYEQYF
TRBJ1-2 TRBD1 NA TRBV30 TGTGCCTGGGACAGGGGTAACTATGGCTACACCTTC CAWDRGNYGYTF
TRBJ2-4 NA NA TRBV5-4 TGTGCCAGCAGCTTGGTAGCCAAAAACATTCAGTACTTC CASSLVAKNIQYF
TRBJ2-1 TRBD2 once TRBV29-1 TGCAGCGTGACCCTACTTAGCGGGATGGTTGGTGAGCAGTTCTTC CSVTLLSGMVGEQFF
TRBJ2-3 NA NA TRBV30 TGTGCCTGGAGTCGTACAGGCACAGATACGCAGTATTTT CAWSRTGTDTQYF
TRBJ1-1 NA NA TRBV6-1 TGTGCCAGCAGAGGGACACCCCCGGGGAACACTGAAGCTTTCTTT CASRGTPPGNTEAFF
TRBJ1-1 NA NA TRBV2 TGTGCCAGCAGTAAGAACGAGGACACTGAAGCTTTCTTT CASSKNEDTEAFF
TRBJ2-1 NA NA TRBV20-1 TGCAGTGAAGCCCGAGCAGGGGAGCAGTTCTTC CSEARAGEQFF
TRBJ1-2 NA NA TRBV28 TGTGCCAGCAGTCTAGACCAGACGCGTGGCTACACCTTC CASSLDQTRGYTF
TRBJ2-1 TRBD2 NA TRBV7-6 TGTGCCAGCAGCCTTAAACCCGGGACTAGTGTAAATGAGCAGTTCTTC CASSLKPGTSVNEQFF
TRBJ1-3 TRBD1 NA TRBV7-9 TGTGCCAGCAGCTCTCCGGGACAGGTCTCTGGAAACACCATATATTTT CASSSPGQVSGNTIYF
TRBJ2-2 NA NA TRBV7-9 TGTGCCAGCAGCCAACTGACCGGGAGCGGGGAGCTGTTTTTT CASSQLTGSGELFF
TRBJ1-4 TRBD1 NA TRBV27 TGTGCCAGCAGTTTATTGGGGGGACAGGGGGTAGGGAAACTGTTTTTT CASSLLGGQGVGKLFF
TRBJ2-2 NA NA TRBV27 TGTGCCAGCTCGAACACCGGGGAGCTGTTTTTT CASSNTGELFF
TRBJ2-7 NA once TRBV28 TGTGCCAGCAGTTTTCCCAGGTTCTCCTACGAGCAGTACTTC CASSFPRFSYEQYF
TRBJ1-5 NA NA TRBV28 TGTGCCAGCTTAGTACAGGGTCAGAATCAGCCCCAGCATTTT CASLVQGQNQPQHF
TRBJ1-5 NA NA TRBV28 TGTGCCAGCAGCTACCCCCAGGGGTTACAGCCCCAGCATTTT CASSYPQGLQPQHF
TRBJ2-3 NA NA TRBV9 TGTGCCAGCAGCGTAGGGGGTAGCGGTCCGTACCCCGATACGCAGTATTTT CASSVGGSGPYPDTQYF
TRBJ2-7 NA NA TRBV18 TGTGCCAGCTCACCACCTAGCGGCCTTTTCTACGAGCAGTACTTC CASSPPSGLFYEQYF
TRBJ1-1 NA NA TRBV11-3 TGTGCCAGCAGACCACGACAGGCGATGAACACTGAAGCTTTCTTT CASRPRQAMNTEAFF
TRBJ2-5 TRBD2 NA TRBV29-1 TGCAGCGTTGTGTACGGGAGGGCACAAGAGACCCAGTACTTC CSVVYGRAQETQYF
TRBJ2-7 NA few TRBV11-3 TGTGCCAGCAGCTTAGCCTCAGGGTACGAGCAGTACTTC CASSLASGYEQYF
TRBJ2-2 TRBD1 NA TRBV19 TGTGCCAGTAGGGGACAGGCCAACACCGGGGAGCTGTTTTTT CASRGQANTGELFF
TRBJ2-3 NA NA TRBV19 TGTGCCAGTAGTCCGCAGGGTATAGATACGCAGTATTTT CASSPQGIDTQYF
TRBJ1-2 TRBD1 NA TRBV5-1 TGCGCCAGCAGCCCGACAGGGACGGACTATGGCTACACCTTC CASSPTGTDYGYTF
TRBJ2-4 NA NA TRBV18 TGTGCCAGCTCACCACCGTACCCATCTGAGAACCCGTTAGCCAAAAACATTCAGTACTTC CASSPPYPSENPLAKNIQYF
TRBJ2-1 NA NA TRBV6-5 TGTGCCAGCAGTTATTCATCCGGCGGGGCCTACAATGAGCAGTTCTTC CASSYSSGGAYNEQFF